This entry lists 10 T cell receptor beta chains sequenced from one sample in a study of blood T cell repertoires in COVID-19. Clones were read by immunoSEQ multiplex PCR, and TCRdb kept only the in-frame ones, dropping some. The sample has about 410,000 clones, roughly 87% seen once. Material: PBMCs or T cells enriched from blood (not recorded which). These receptors were taken from a man aged 18 to 35 who had recovered from COVID-19.

The J gene is TRBJ1-6, the V gene TRBV5-8; no reliable D call. This CDR3 is built from 13 residues. V lost 1 base to trimming and J lost 6 bases, with 5 bases between them. The germline CDR1 and CDR2 sequences are SGHTS and YDEGEE. Here the CDR3 DNA reads TGTGCCAGCAGCTTGTCGGTTAATTCACCCCTCCACTTT. Translated: CASSLSVNSPLHF.

The rearrangement joins TRBV4-1 to TRBJ2-7; 10 bases line up with TRBD2. V was pared by 2 bases and J by 2 bases, with 3 bases of the junction left unmatched. Germline CDR1 MGHRA, CDR2 YSYEKL. The CDR3 has 15 residues. CDR3 sequence (DNA): TGCGCCAGCAGCCAACTAGCGGGAGCTCCCTACGAGCAGTACTTC. Protein: CASSQLAGAPYEQYF.

This clone was seen just once. The chain recombines TRBV4-2 with TRBJ2-7; D is ambiguous. V lost 4 bases and J lost 0, with 19 bases in between. The CDR3 loop spans 17 amino acids. The germline gives CDR1 LGHNA, CDR2 YNFKEQ. CDR3 DNA sequence: TGTGCCAGCAGCCCCAAACCTGTCTGGGCGAGCTCCTACGAGCAGTACTTC. Translating gives CASSPKPVWASSYEQYF.

This rearrangement joins TRBV28 to TRBJ1-4, with D perhaps TRBD1 (6 bases). Germline V gene sequence: CDR1 MDHEN, CDR2 SYDVKM. Trimming removed 4 bases from V and 8 bases from J, with 8 bases in between. This CDR3 contains 12 residues. CDR3 coding DNA: TGTGCCAGCAGTTGGACAGTCGAAAAACTGTTTTTT. It yields the protein CASSWTVEKLFF.

The rearrangement joins TRBV5-5 to TRBJ1-6; possible D gene TRBD1, 6 bases. Per the germline V gene, CDR1 is SGHKS and CDR2 is YYEKEE (reference sequence). CDR3 length: 15 residues. V lost 1 base, J lost 8 bases, and 13 bases lay in between. CDR3 nucleotides: TGTGCCAGCAGCTTGACCAGGGGTGGGCATTCACCCCTCCACTTT. It is translated as CASSLTRGGHSPLHF.

This sequence joins TRBV4-1 and TRBJ1-1; 7 bases are shared with TRBD1. Unmatched junction bases numbered 11, after V lost 5 bases and J lost 8 bases. CDR1 and CDR2 (germline): MGHRA, YSYEKL. This CDR3 has 14 residues. The CDR3 coding sequence is TGCGCCAGCAGCGCCCGGACAGGTCTAGTGGAAGCTTTCTTT. Residues: CASSARTGLVEAFF.

CDR3 nucleotides: TGTGCCAGCAGCCCCCCGGGACTCAGCACAGATACGCAGTATTTT. Translating it yields CASSPPGLSTDTQYF. This chain connects TRBV3-1 (or the pseudogene TRBV3-2) to TRBJ2-3; a possible D gene is TRBD2 (6 bases). CDR1 and CDR2 from the germline V gene are LGHDT and YNNKEL (reference sequence). The CDR3 consists of 15 residues. The V end was cut by 4 bases, the J end by 0 bases, with 11 bases between.

This clone has only one observation. The CDR3, as DNA: TGTGCCAGCAGCCTCCGACTGGGGAGAGAGACCCAGTACTTC. Translation gives CASSLRLGRETQYF. The V gene is TRBV28, the J gene TRBJ2-5, with a tentative D call TRBD2 (5 bases). The CDR3 is 14 residues long. Trimming stripped 6 bases from V and 4 bases from J, with 15 bases between. From germline, CDR1 is MDHEN and CDR2 SYDVKM.

The rearrangement links TRBV5-4 to TRBJ1-2; possible D gene TRBD1, 6 bases. The CDR3 sequence is 14 residues long. Germline CDR1 SGHNT, CDR2 YYREEE (reference sequence). Trimming cost V 1 base and J 0 bases, with 7 bases left between them. The CDR3, as DNA: TGTGCCAGCAGCTTGACAGGGACTAACTATGGCTACACCTTC. Its protein product is CASSLTGTNYGYTF.

The chain uses TRBV6-1 and TRBJ2-2, with a tentative D call TRBD1 (5 bases). The germline V gene has CDR1 MNHNS and CDR2 SASEGT. Trimming cost V 2 bases and J 8 bases, with 12 bases left between them. The CDR3 consists of 14 residues. The CDR3 loop reads CASSENQGGGELFF. The CDR3 region has the DNA TGTGCCAGCAGTGAAAATCAGGGTGGGGGGGAGCTGTTTTTT.